Listed below are T cell receptor beta chains from one sample, sequenced in a study of cytomegalovirus exposure and HLA in healthy donors. Assay used: immunoSEQ multiplex PCR; TCRdb lists only in-frame clones, some missing. Of 150,000 to 170,000 clones listed, around 84% were seen once; the top ten hold around 5.6%. Material: PBMCs. These receptors came from a woman aged 40 to 50 in good health and CMV-seropositive. Both conserved end residues are part of each CDR3. D genes are given only for firm matches. A clone size is listed for some rows: how often the clone was seen (once, few, many), or a class if it is expanded.

V	J	D	size	CDR3	DNA
TRBV2	TRBJ1-1	NA	NA	CASSEGRYPEAFF	TGTGCCAGCAGCGAGGGCCGCTACCCTGAAGCTTTCTTT
TRBV5-1	TRBJ2-1	TRBD2	NA	CASSLEASGYNEQFF	TGCGCCAGCAGCTTGGAGGCTAGCGGCTACAATGAGCAGTTCTTC
TRBV4-2	TRBJ2-7	NA	NA	CASSQSPSYEQYF	TGTGCCAGCAGCCAAAGCCCCTCCTACGAGCAGTACTTC
TRBV5-4	TRBJ2-3	NA	NA	CASSLRGQDTDTQYF	TGTGCCAGCAGCTTGAGGGGCCAGGACACAGATACGCAGTATTTT
TRBV10-3	TRBJ2-1	TRBD2	NA	CAIGTSGNNEQFF	TGTGCCATAGGGACTAGCGGGAACAATGAGCAGTTCTTC
TRBV27	TRBJ1-2	NA	once	CASSLFSGNYGYTF	TGTGCCAGCAGTTTATTTTCAGGCAACTATGGCTACACCTTC
TRBV19	TRBJ1-5	NA	NA	CASSRGVDSNQPQHF	TGTGCCAGTAGTAGGGGGGTCGACTCGAATCAGCCCCAGCATTTT
TRBV19	TRBJ1-1	NA	NA	CASSTRHGAVNTEAFF	TGTGCCAGTAGTACCAGACATGGGGCGGTGAACACTGAAGCTTTCTTT
TRBV6-1	TRBJ1-5	NA	few	CASSEEHQPQHF	TGTGCCAGCAGTGAAGAGCATCAGCCCCAGCATTTT
TRBV7-6	TRBJ2-5	NA	NA	CASSLEGQGFETQYF	TGTGCCAGCAGCTTAGAGGGCCAGGGGTTCGAGACCCAGTACTTC
TRBV7-9	TRBJ1-3	NA	NA	CASTGEGFVSGNTIYF	TGTGCCAGCACCGGGGAGGGTTTTGTCTCTGGAAACACCATATATTTT
TRBV15	TRBJ2-1	TRBD2	NA	CATSRDGGRANEQFF	TGTGCCACCAGCAGAGATGGCGGGAGGGCCAATGAGCAGTTCTTC
TRBV6-1	TRBJ2-6	NA	NA	CATGEPANVLTF	TGTGCCACGGGGGAACCGGCCAACGTCCTGACTTTC
TRBV5-8	TRBJ2-7	TRBD2	NA	CASSWTSGSSYEQYF	TGTGCCAGCAGCTGGACTAGCGGGAGTAGTTACGAGCAGTACTTC
TRBV7-8	TRBJ1-5	NA	NA	CASSLTLAAQHF	TGTGCCAGCAGCTTGACACTAGCGGCCCAGCATTTT
TRBV10-3	TRBJ2-5	NA	NA	CAISGDFQETQYF	TGTGCCATCAGTGGGGACTTCCAAGAGACCCAGTACTTC
TRBV11-2	TRBJ2-7	TRBD2	NA	CASSLGRAGGYEQYF	TGTGCCAGCAGCTTAGGCCGAGCGGGAGGGTACGAGCAGTACTTC
TRBV10-3	TRBJ2-7	TRBD2	NA	CAISDFSGRFYEQYF	TGTGCCATCAGTGATTTTAGCGGGAGATTCTACGAGCAGTACTTC
TRBV19	TRBJ1-5	NA	NA	CASSKQGYQPQHF	TGTGCCAGTAGTAAACAGGGATATCAGCCCCAGCATTTT
TRBV28	TRBJ2-1	TRBD1	NA	CASSFEGANEQFF	TGTGCCAGCAGTTTCGAGGGGGCGAATGAGCAGTTCTTC
TRBV7-8	TRBJ2-1	NA	NA	CASSLVQAFLDNEQFF	TGTGCCAGCAGCTTAGTACAGGCCTTTTTGGACAATGAGCAGTTCTTC
TRBV9	TRBJ1-1	NA	NA	CASSVGGPWDTEAFF	TGTGCCAGCAGCGTTGGGGGCCCCTGGGACACTGAAGCTTTCTTT
TRBV5-1	TRBJ2-3	NA	NA	CASSFTGSDTQYF	TGCGCCAGCAGTTTCACAGGGTCAGATACGCAGTATTTT
TRBV7-9	TRBJ2-7	TRBD1	few	CASSLMDRAYEQYF	TGTGCCAGCAGCTTAATGGACAGGGCTTACGAGCAGTACTTC
TRBV20-1	TRBJ1-1	TRBD1	NA	CSAGTGTEAFF	TGCAGTGCTGGGACAGGGACTGAAGCTTTCTTT
TRBV4-1	TRBJ2-7	TRBD1	NA	CASSQERRQGAYEQYF	TGCGCCAGCAGCCAAGAAAGGCGACAGGGGGCCTACGAGCAGTACTTC
TRBV11-2	TRBJ1-1	NA	NA	CASSLIGGNTEAFF	TGTGCCAGCAGCTTGATCGGAGGGAACACTGAAGCTTTCTTT
TRBV14	TRBJ1-1	NA	NA	CASSQDAGMNTEAFF	TGTGCCAGCAGCCAAGATGCAGGGATGAACACTGAAGCTTTCTTT
TRBV29-1	TRBJ2-3	TRBD2	NA	CSVEGGLAGVDTQYF	TGCAGCGTTGAAGGGGGACTAGCGGGAGTCGATACGCAGTATTTT
TRBV6-1	TRBJ2-5	TRBD2	NA	CASKRLAGVSETQYF	TGTGCCAGTAAGAGGCTAGCGGGAGTTTCAGAGACCCAGTACTTC
TRBV7-6	TRBJ2-2	NA	NA	CASSLQGSGELFF	TGTGCCAGCAGCTTGCAGGGAAGCGGGGAGCTGTTTTTT
TRBV5-8	TRBJ1-5	NA	NA	CASSFNRVGKQPQHF	TGTGCCAGCAGTTTTAACAGGGTAGGGAAGCAGCCCCAGCATTTT